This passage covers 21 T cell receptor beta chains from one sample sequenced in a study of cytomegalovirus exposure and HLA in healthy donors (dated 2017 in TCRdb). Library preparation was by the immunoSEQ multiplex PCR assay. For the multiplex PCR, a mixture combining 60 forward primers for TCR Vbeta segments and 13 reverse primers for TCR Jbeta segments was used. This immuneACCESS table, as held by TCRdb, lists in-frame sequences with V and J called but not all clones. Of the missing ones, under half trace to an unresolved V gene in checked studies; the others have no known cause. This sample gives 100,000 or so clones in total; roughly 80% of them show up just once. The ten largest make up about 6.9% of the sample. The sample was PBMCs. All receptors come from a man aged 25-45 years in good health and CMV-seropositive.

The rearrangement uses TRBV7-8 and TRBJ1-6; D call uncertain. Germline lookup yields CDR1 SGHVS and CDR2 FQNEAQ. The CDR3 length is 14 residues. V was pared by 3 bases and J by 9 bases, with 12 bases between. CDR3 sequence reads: CASSFILRGSPLHF. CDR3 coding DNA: TGTGCCAGCAGCTTTATCCTTAGAGGTTCACCCCTCCACTTT.

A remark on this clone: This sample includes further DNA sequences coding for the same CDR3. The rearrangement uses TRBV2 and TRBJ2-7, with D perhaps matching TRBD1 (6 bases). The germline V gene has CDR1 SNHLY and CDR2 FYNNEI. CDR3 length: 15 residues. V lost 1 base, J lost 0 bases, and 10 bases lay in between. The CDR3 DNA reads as TGTGCCAGCAGTGAAGTAGCAGGGGTCTCCTACGAGCAGTACTTC. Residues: CASSEVAGVSYEQYF.

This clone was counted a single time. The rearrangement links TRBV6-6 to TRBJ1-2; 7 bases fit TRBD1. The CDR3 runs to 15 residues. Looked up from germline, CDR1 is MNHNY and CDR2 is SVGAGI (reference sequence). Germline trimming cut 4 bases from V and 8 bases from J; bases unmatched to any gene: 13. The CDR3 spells CASSSIIQGMGGYTF. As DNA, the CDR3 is TGTGCCAGCAGTTCCATTATACAGGGGATGGGCGGCTACACCTTC.

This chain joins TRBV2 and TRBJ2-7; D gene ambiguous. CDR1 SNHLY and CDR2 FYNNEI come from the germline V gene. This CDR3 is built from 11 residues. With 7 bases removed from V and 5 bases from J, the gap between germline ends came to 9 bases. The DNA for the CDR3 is TGTGCCAGCACCTCACAAAACGAGCAGTACTTC. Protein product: CASTSQNEQYF.

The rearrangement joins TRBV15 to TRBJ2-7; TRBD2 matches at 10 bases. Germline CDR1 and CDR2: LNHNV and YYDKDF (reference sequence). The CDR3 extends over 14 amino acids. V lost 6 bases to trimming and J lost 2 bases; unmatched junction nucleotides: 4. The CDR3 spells CATRASGSAYEQYF. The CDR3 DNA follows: TGTGCCACCAGGGCTAGCGGGAGTGCCTACGAGCAGTACTTC. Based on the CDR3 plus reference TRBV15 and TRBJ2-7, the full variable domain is DAMVIQNPRYQVTQFGKPVTLSCSQTLNHNVMYWYQQKSSQAPKLLFHYYDKDFNNEADTPDNFQSRRPNTSFCFLDIRSPGLGDTAMYLCATRASGSAYEQYFGPGTRLTVT.

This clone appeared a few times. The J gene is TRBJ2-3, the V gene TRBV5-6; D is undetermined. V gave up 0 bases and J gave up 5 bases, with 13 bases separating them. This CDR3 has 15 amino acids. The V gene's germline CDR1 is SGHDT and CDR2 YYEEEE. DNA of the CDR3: TGTGCCAGCAGCTTGGGGGCAAGGTCAGGAGATACGCAGTATTTT. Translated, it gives CASSLGARSGDTQYF.

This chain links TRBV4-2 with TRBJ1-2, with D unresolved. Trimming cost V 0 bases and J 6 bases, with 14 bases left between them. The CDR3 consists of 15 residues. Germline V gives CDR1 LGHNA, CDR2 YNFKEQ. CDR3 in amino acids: CASSQDPGLNHGYTF. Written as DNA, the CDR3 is TGTGCCAGCAGCCAAGATCCGGGTTTGAACCATGGCTACACCTTC.

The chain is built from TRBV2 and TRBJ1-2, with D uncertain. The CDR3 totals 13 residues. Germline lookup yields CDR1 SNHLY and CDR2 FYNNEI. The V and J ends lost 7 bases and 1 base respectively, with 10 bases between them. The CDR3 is CASKLAGNYGYTF. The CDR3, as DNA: TGTGCCAGCAAGTTGGCGGGTAACTATGGCTACACCTTC.

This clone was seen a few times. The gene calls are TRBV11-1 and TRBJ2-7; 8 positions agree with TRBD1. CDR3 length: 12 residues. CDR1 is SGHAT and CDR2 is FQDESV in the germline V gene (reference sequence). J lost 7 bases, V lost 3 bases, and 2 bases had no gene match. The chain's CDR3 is CASSFDRGEQYF. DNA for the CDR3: TGTGCCAGCAGCTTCGACAGGGGAGAGCAGTACTTC.

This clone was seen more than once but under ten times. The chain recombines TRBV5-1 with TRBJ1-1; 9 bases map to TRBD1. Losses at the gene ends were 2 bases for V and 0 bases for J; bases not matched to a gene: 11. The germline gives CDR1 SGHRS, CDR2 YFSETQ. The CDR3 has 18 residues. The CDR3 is CASSFPDRGPRMNTEAFF. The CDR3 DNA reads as TGCGCCAGCAGCTTTCCGGACAGGGGTCCCCGTATGAACACTGAAGCTTTCTTT.

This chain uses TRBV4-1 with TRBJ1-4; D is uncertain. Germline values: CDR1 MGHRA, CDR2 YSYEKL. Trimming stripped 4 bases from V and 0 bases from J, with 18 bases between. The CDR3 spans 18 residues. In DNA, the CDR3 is TGCGCCAGCAGCCCCCGCCCGGGAAGAACTACAACTAATGAAAAACTGTTTTTT. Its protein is CASSPRPGRTTTNEKLFF.

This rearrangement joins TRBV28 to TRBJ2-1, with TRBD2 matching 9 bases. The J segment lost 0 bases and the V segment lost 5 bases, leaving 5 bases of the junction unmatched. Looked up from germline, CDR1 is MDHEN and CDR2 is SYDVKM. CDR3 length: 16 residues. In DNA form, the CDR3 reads TGTGCCAGCAGTCACCGACTAGCGGACTCCTACAATGAGCAGTTCTTC. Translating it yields CASSHRLADSYNEQFF.

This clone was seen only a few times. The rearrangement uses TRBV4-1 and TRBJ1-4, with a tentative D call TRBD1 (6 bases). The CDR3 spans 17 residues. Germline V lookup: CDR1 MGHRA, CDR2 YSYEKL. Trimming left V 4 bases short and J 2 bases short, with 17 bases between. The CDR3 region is CASSRAGVVTTNEKLFF. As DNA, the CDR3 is TGCGCCAGCAGCCGGGCAGGGGTTGTTACTACTAATGAAAAACTGTTTTTT.

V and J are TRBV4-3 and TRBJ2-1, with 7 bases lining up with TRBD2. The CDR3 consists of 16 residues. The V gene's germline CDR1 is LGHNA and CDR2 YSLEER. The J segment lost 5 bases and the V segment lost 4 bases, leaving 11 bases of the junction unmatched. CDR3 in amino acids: CASSRGGGGENNEQFF. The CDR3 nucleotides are TGCGCCAGCAGCCGCGGCGGGGGAGGGGAAAACAATGAGCAGTTCTTC.

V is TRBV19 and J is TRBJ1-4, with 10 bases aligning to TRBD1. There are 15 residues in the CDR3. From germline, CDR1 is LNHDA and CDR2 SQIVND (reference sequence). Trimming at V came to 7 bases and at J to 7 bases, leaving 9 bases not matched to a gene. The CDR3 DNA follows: TGTGCCAGTACCACCGACAGGGGGCATTCTGAAAAACTGTTTTTT. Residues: CASTTDRGHSEKLFF. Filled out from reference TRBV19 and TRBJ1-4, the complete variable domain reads DGGITQSPKYLFRKEGQNVTLSCEQNLNHDAMYWYRQDPGQGLRLIYYSQIVNDFQKGDIAEGYSVSREKKESFPLTVTSAQKNPTAFYLCASTTDRGHSEKLFFGSGTQLSVL.

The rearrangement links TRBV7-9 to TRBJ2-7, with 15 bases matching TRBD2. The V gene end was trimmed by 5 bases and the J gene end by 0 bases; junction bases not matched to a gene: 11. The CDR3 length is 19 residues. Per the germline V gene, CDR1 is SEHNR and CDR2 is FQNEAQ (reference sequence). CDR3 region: CASSGEWTSGGAFSYEQYF. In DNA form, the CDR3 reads TGTGCCAGCAGCGGGGAGTGGACTAGCGGGGGGGCATTCTCCTACGAGCAGTACTTC.

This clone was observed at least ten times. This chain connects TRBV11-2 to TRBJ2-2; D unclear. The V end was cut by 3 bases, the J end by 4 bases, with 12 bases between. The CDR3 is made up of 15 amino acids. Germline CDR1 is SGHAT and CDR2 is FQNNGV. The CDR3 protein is CASSFQEVSTGELFF. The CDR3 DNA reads TGTGCCAGCAGCTTTCAAGAGGTATCCACCGGGGAGCTGTTTTTT.

The chain's CDR3 is CASNLGQIPDYGYTF. As DNA, the CDR3 is TGTGCCAGCAACCTTGGGCAGATCCCCGACTATGGCTACACCTTC. The chain couples TRBV6-1 to TRBJ1-2; D uncertain. This CDR3 contains 15 residues. Germline lookup yields CDR1 MNHNS and CDR2 SASEGT. Trimming removed 7 bases from V and 3 bases from J, with 18 bases in between.

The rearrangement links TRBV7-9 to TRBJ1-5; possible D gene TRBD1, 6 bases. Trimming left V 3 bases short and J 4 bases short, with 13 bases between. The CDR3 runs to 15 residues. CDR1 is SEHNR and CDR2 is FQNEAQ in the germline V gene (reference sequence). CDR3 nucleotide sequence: TGTGCCAGCAGCTTGAGAGGGGGTCGTAATCAGCCCCAGCATTTT. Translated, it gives CASSLRGGRNQPQHF.

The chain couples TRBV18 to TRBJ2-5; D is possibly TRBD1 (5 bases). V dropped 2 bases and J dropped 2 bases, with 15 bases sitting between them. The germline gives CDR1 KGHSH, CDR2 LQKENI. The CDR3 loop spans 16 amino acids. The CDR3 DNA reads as TGTGCCAGCTCACCAAGGATAAGGCAGGGTCAAGAGACCCAGTACTTC. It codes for CASSPRIRQGQETQYF.

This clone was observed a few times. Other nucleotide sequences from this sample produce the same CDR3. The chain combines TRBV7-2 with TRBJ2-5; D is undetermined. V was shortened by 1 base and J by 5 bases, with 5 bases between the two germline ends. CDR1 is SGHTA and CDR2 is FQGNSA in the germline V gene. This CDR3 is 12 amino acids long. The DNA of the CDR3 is TGTGCCAGCAGCTTAGTGCGGGAGACCCAGTACTTC. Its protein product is CASSLVRETQYF.